The clone carrying this T cell receptor beta chain has a handful of counts. These data belong to a study of blood T cell repertoires in COVID-19. Study background: COVID-19 samples, acute and convalescent, were from the United States, Italy and Spain.

Per the study methods: Amplification of reference gene primers provided the estimated nucleated cell counts. The method was immunoSEQ multiplex PCR; TCRdb's version includes in-frame clones alone and lacks a portion of them. The V and J calls and clone size were taken over from that table, and D and trimming were inferred from the DNA. The data contain 55,000 to 75,000 clones, about 83% of them singletons. After removal of 5 bases from V and 8 bases from J, the junction contained 15 bases not matched to a gene. The CDR3 has 16 amino acids. The germline gives CDR1 MGHDK, CDR2 SYGVNS. The chain combines TRBV25-1 with TRBJ1-2, with TRBD1 matching 9 bases. The origin of this receptor is a human donor in a cohort sampled during active COVID-19. Sequencing was done on a sample of peripheral blood. CDR3 region: CASSKFGTGKAAGYTF. Here the CDR3 DNA reads TGTGCCAGCAGTAAATTCGGGACAGGGAAGGCCGCGGGCTACACCTTC.